One T cell receptor beta chain is described in this entry. The data were obtained in a study of shared clonotypes between healthy human individuals. Trimming cost V 1 base and J 9 bases, with 10 bases left between them. The CDR3 sequence is 13 residues long. Per germline, CDR1 SGHTA and CDR2 FQGNSA. The data were produced by immunoSEQ multiplex PCR, yet TCRdb's version contains in-frame clones alone and is incomplete. The sample comprises approximately 1.5 million clones, nearly 99% of which are singletons, and about 0.4% rests with the top ten. Sequencing input: naive CD4+ T cells sorted from blood. The subset denotes: CD45RA+ positively selected. The J gene is TRBJ2-1, the V gene TRBV7-2, with D perhaps TRBD2 (5 bases). This clonotype was sampled from a man aged 30-40 years in good health. CDR3 sequence (DNA): TGTGCCAGCAGCTTAGGAGGGCCGACTGAGCAGTTCTTC. Its translation: CASSLGGPTEQFF.